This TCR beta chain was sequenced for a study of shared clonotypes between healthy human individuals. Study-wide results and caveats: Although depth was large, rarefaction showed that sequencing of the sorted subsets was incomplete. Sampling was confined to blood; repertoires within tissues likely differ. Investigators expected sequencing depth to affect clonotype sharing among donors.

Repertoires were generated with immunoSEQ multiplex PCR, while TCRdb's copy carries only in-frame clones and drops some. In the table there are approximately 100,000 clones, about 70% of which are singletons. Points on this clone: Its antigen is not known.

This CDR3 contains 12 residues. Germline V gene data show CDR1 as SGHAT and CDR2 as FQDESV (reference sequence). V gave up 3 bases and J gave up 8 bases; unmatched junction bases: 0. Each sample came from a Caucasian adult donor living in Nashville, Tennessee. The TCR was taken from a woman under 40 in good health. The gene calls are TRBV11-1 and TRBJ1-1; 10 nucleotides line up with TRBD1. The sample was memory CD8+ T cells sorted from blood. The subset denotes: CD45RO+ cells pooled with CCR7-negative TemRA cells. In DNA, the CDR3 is TGTGCCAGCAGCTTGGGACAGGGGGAAGCTTTCTTT. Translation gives CASSLGQGEAFF.